This T cell receptor (beta chain) was identified in a study of OX40 agonist ivuxolimab in advanced cancers. On the study more broadly: The study enrolled dose-escalation patients with hepatocellular carcinoma, melanoma, renal cell or head and neck cancer.

CDR1 is SGHTA and CDR2 is FQGNSA in the germline V gene. Between the trimmed V and J ends, which lost 0 bases and 10 bases, there was a span of 12 bases. This CDR3 comprises 13 residues. Sequencing used immunoSEQ multiplex PCR; TCRdb keeps in-frame clones, though not all of them. This table has around 66,000 clones, 70% to 90% appearing once. This receptor was obtained from an adult with an advanced solid tumor such as melanoma, head and neck, liver or kidney cancer. The rearrangement joins TRBV7-2 to TRBJ1-2; TRBD1 might be the D (5 bases). The source was CD4+ or CD8+ T cells sorted from blood, collected in a trial of the OX40 agonist ivuxolimab. The CDR3 coding sequence is TGTGCCAGCAGCTTAGCATGGGGCCAGGACTACACCTTC. Protein product: CASSLAWGQDYTF.